The 2 T cell receptor beta chains in this list originate from one sample, sequenced in a study of blood T cells in healthy people across ages. With a J-beta primer mix and a sample-barcoded 5' primer, a second PCR ran roughly 6 to 12 cycles. A single record per CDR3 protein comes from TCRdb applying MiXCR to the 5' RACE reads. This sample has 780,000 or so distinct CDR3 sequences, with approximately 25% found just once. These sequences were also reported in another study, on T cells of mothers and their children.

The sequencing input was blood. These receptors all stem from a boy under 18 in good health.

The chain employs TRBV14 and TRBJ2-7; a weak D match, TRBD2 (5 bases). V lost 1 base to trimming and J lost 0 bases, with 7 bases between them. The CDR3 runs 14 residues. Germline V gene sequence: CDR1 SGHDN, CDR2 FVKESK. The CDR3 protein is CASSQVGGSYEQYF. CDR3 bases: TGTGCCAGCAGCCAAGTCGGAGGCTCCTACGAGCAGTACTTC.

V and J are TRBV28 and TRBJ2-1; perhaps TRBD2 as D (7 bases). The CDR3 loop spans 21 amino acids. Trimming shortened V by 5 bases and J by 10 bases, and 39 bases separated the two germline ends. Germline loops: CDR1 MDHEN, CDR2 SYDVKM. Here the CDR3 DNA reads TGTGCCAGCAGTCCCACCCGAAGGGGGAAGGCAGTGGCGGGAGCTTTCAACGAGCAGTTCTTC. It encodes CASSPTRRGKAVAGAFNEQFF.